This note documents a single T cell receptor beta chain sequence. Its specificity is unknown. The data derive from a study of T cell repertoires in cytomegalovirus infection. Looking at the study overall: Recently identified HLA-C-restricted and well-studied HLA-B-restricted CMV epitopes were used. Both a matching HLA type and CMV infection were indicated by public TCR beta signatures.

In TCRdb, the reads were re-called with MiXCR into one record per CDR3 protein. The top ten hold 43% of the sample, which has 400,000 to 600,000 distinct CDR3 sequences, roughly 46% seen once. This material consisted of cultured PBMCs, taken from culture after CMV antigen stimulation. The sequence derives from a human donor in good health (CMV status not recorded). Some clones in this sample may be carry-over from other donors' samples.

The CDR3 bases are TGTGCCAGCAGCTTAGTTAGCGGGGGGAGCACAGATACGCAGTATTTT. Translation gives CASSLVSGGSTDTQYF. This chain uses TRBV7-2 with TRBJ2-3, with 10 positions matching TRBD2. Germline V gives CDR1 SGHTA, CDR2 FQGNSA. The CDR3 runs 16 residues. The ends lost 1 base at V and 0 bases at J; junction bases unmatched: 1.